The clone carrying this T cell receptor beta chain showed up many times. The germline gives CDR1 SGHVS, CDR2 FQNEAQ. The CDR3 has 16 amino acids. V shed 2 bases and J 3 bases; nucleotides not matched to a gene: 4. Single TCR cDNA molecules each had their own unique molecular identifier. TCRdb used MiXCR to reprocess the 5' RACE reads, holding one entry per CDR3 protein. The sample yields about 16,000 distinct CDR3 sequences, just under 6.5% seen once. The time point is: blood at routine non-recurrence follow-up after resection. No cell sorting; template was whole RNA from tumor, lung tissue or PBMC. The entry originates in a study of spatial heterogeneity in lung cancer. Whole-study context: PBMC collected at follow-up were sequenced when available, a median of roughly 24 months after resection. Raw-read counts averaged over ten per unique TCR and UMI combination.

The TCR originated in a male donor with early-stage non-small cell lung cancer. The chain recombines TRBV7-8 with TRBJ1-5; TRBD1 aligns across 10 bases. The source material was PBMCs, sampled at follow-up. The CDR3 reads CASSLSGQGDNQPQHF. The CDR3 nucleotides are TGTGCCAGCAGCTTAAGCGGACAGGGGGACAATCAGCCCCAGCATTTT.